The clone carrying this TCR beta chain was recorded many times. Its target is unknown. One junction end does not reproduce the germline sequence, and a read error may be involved. Other nucleotide sequences in the sample specify the same CDR3. These data are taken from a study of metastatic and nonmetastatic thyroid tumors. Study background: Thyroid patients, malignant and benign, had repertoires compared across blood and tumor or nodule tissue.

The authors' processing: Clinicopathological groups of papillary thyroid cancer showed CDR3 differences that were used to build a distant-metastasis classifier. From the PCR reads, TCRdb re-called clones with MiXCR. TCRdb assigned the V and J calls; the authors' analysis was not used. The sample lists some 15,000 clones, under 15% occurring once. This CDR3 region has 16 residues. From germline, CDR1 is KGHSH and CDR2 LQKENI. Not a single patient had been given any form of treatment at any point before undergoing thyroid surgery. Study conclusions and caveats: For both blood and tumor, malignant thyroid tumors reportedly showed significantly higher TCR beta diversity than benign nodules did.

The V gene is TRBV18, the J gene TRBJ1-1; 8 positions agree with TRBD1. Input material: tumor tissue. The TCR was taken from a female donor with papillary thyroid cancer or a benign thyroid nodule (not recorded which). Some clones in this sample may be carry-over from other donors' samples. CDR3 bases: TGTGCCAGCTCACCCCAACCGACAGGGGTGAACACCGAAGCTTTCTTT. It translates to CASSPQPTGVNTEAFF.